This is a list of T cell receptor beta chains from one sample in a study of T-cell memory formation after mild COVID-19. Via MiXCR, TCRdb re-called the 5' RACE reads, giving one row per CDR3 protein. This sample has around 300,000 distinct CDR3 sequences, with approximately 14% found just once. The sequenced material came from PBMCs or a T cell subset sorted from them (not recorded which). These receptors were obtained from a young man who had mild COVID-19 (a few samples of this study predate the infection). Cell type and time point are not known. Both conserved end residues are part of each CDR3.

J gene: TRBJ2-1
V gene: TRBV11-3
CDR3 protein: CASSWGGFLNEQFF

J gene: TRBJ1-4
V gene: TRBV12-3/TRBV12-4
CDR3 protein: CASSFDRADEKLFF

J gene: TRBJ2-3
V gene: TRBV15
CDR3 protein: CATRGGGNTDTQYF

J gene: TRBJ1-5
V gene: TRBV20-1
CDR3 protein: CSAHGGGNQPQHF

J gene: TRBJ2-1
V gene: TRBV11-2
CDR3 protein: CASSLDGQGGQFF

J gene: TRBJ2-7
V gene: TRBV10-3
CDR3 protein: CAIRDTGYEQYF

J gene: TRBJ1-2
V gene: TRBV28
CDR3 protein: CASSPTAAYGYAF

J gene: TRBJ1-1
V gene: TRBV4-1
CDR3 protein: CASSQLFQNFRDSLLNTEAFF

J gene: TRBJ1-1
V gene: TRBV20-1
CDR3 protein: CSSRTGNTEAFF

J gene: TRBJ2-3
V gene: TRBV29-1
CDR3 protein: CSVAGTGAPDTQYF

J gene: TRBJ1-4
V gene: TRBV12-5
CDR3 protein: CASGLFIPTRPNEKLFF

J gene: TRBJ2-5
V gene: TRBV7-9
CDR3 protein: CASSPERLQETQYF

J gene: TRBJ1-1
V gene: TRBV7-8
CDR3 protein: CASSSLQGGDTEAFF

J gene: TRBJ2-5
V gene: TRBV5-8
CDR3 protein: CASSTGTSGGQEAQYF

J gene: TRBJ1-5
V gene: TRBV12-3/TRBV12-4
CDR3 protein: CASSPNLGQPQHF

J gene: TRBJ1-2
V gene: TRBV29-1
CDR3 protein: CSVDGAGRGGYTF

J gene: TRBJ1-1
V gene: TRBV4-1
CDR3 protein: CASSQTATNTEAFF

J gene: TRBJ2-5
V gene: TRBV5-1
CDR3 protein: CASSPDRGGETQYF

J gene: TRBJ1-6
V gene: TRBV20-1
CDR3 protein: CSAPRTGGQANSPLHF

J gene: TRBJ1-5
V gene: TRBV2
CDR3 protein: CASRGSVFDQPQHF

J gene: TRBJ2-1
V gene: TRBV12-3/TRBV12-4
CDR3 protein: CASSRGRNEQFF

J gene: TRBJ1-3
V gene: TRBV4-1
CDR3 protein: CASSHRELSGNTIYF

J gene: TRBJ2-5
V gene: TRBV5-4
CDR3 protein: CASSRAGGPLQTQYF

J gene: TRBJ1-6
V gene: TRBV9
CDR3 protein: CASSGGQGANESPLHF

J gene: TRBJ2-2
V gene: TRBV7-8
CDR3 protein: CASSFRGPTGELFF

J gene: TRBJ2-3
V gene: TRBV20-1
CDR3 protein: CSPGAGRTDTQYF

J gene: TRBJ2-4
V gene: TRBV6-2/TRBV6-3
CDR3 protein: CASSYSGGKNIQYF

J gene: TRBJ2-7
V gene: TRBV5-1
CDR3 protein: CASSTGDEQYF

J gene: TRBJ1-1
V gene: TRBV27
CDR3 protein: CASSFGLDQVF

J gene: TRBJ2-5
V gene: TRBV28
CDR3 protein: CASTLGTSGQETQYF

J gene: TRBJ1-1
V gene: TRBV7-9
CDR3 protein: CASSLVDNKEAFF

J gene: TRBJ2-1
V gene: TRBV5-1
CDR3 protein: CASSGTISSSYNEQFF

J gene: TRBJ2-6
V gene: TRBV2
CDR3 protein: CASSEWGSFYSGANVLTF

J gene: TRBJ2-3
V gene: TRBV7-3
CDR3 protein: CASSLTIGGGAADTQYF

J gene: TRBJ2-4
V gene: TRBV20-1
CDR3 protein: CSAPRTVKNIQYF

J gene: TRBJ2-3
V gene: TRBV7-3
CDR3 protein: CASRKSRTHTDTQYF

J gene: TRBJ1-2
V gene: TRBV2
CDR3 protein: CASGRDNYGYTF

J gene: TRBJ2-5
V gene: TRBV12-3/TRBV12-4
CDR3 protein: CASGESETQYF

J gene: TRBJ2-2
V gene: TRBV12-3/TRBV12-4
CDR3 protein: CAGGRGPGSPAGELFF